This T cell receptor (beta chain) was sequenced for a study of T cells after yellow fever vaccination. Across the study: Low-cell-number fractions were prepared with SMART-Seq v4 Ultra Low Input.

For TCR, cDNA came from 5'RACE template switching, which added a universal primer site and UMIs. TCRdb reprocessed the 5' RACE reads via MiXCR and lists one record per CDR3 protein. The table lists approximately 610,000 distinct CDR3 sequences, roughly 17% of them singletons. Points on this clonotype: Its specificity is not known.

The study, taken as a whole, reports: Primary-vaccination clones mostly resurfaced post-booster (96% CD4, 75% to 90% CD8). Although most clonotypes did not, a small share appeared in both CD4 and CD8 compartments.

This CDR3 is built from 15 residues. V was pared by 6 bases and J by 4 bases, with 10 bases of the junction left unmatched. Germline-derived CDR1 and CDR2 are DFQATT and SNEGSKA (reference sequence). This clonotype was obtained from a man aged 18 to 29 who received the YFV17D yellow fever vaccine. Source: PBMCs, taken around 5 days after the first yellow fever vaccination. The chain joins TRBV20-1 to TRBJ2-1, with 9 bases fitting TRBD2. Written as DNA, the CDR3 is TGCAGTGCCAAGAAATGGCTAGCGGGGTACAATGAGCAGTTCTTC. It yields the protein CSAKKWLAGYNEQFF.